The sequence of this TCR beta chain was determined in a study of Ad26.COV2.S vaccination and SARS-CoV-2 variants. Findings of the study overall: Spike-specific TCR breadth was greater after Ad26.COV2.S than placebo.

TCRdb keeps only in-frame clones here, not all; method: immunoSEQ multiplex PCR. The table has hundreds of thousands of clones, about 89% seen once. V was cut by 0 bases and J by 0 bases, with 12 bases left in between. The CDR3 is 16 residues long. To note about this clone: Its target is unknown.

Treatment denoted: around 19 received Ad26.COV2.S at low or high dose, single or two shots; several received placebo; per-sample allocation not given. Vaccine and placebo recipients were sampled on day 63 after the first injection. The TCR was taken from a person aged 18-65 years who received the Ad26.COV2.S COVID-19 vaccine or a placebo. The sequenced sample was peripheral blood, obtained in a trial of Ad26.COV2.S vaccine versus placebo. This chain joins TRBV6-7 and TRBJ2-7; D is perhaps TRBD2 (6 bases). TRBV6-7 is marked as an open reading frame, function uncertain. CDR3 in DNA: TGTGCCAGCAGTTACTCGCCCGGGACTGTCTCCTACGAGCAGTACTTC. It specifies CASSYSPGTVSYEQYF.